These 20 T cell receptor beta chains were all obtained from the same sample, sequenced in a study of human T cells and chemical hapten exposure. TCRdb re-called the RACE reads through MiXCR, storing one row per CDR3 protein. The table records about 100,000 distinct CDR3 sequences, roughly 11% of them present only once. Time point reported: patch test 2, 6 weeks after DPC sensitization. Specified treatment: therapeutic diphenylcyclopropenone sensitization with weekly scalp DPC. The sample in question was whole blood, obtained in connection with sensitization to the hapten diphenylcyclopropenone (DPC). Receptor source: a woman aged 40 to 50 with alopecia areata. Some clones in this sample may be carry-over from other donors' samples.

This clonotype has only a few counts. The CDR3 here is CASSSTFYEQYF. The CDR3 DNA follows: TGTGCCAGCAGCTCGACTTTTTACGAGCAGTACTTC. The chain combines TRBV7-2 with TRBJ2-7; D is unresolved. V dropped 4 bases and J dropped 4 bases, with 8 bases sitting between them. The CDR3 totals 12 residues. Germline V gene data show CDR1 as SGHTA and CDR2 as FQGNSA.

This clonotype was observed a handful of times. The chain has TRBV28 and TRBJ1-1, with D unclear. The CDR3 has 15 residues. CDR1 and CDR2 (germline): MDHEN, SYDVKM. Trimming took 6 bases from V and 0 from J, leaving 14 bases between them. The CDR3 spells CASSQTLTMNTEAFF. The CDR3 bases are TGTGCCAGCAGCCAGACACTAACTATGAACACTGAAGCTTTCTTT.

This clonotype was seen at least ten times. This chain uses TRBV6-2 or TRBV6-3 with TRBJ1-1; 7 bases are shared with TRBD1. Germline V gene lookup returns CDR1 MNHEY and CDR2 SVGEGT. With V trimmed by 5 bases and J by 9 bases, 9 bases remained unmatched. This CDR3 is built from 13 residues. CDR3 in amino acids: CASSATRQGKAFF. The CDR3 DNA follows: TGTGCCAGCAGTGCAACACGACAGGGCAAAGCTTTCTTT.

This clonotype has just a few counts. This chain's CDR3 is CASSYVGVGELFF. In nucleotides, the CDR3 is TGTGCCAGCAGTTACGTGGGAGTCGGGGAGCTGTTTTTT. The rearrangement links TRBV6-2 or TRBV6-3 to TRBJ2-2, with D maybe TRBD2 (5 bases). In germline, CDR1 is MNHEY, CDR2 SVGEGT. The V end was cut by 2 bases, the J end by 7 bases, with 8 bases between. The CDR3 contains 13 residues.

This clonotype has ten or more counts. The rearrangement uses TRBV7-3 and TRBJ2-5; tentatively, D is TRBD1 (5 bases). V was trimmed by 0 bases and J by 4 bases, leaving 12 bases between them. In germline, CDR1 is SGHTA, CDR2 FQGTGA. CDR3 length: 15 amino acids. This CDR3 is CASSLTGVLGETQYF. Written as DNA, the CDR3 is TGTGCCAGCAGCTTAACAGGGGTTCTGGGAGAGACCCAGTACTTC.

V is TRBV6-2 or TRBV6-3 and J is TRBJ2-5, with D unresolved. Germline CDR1 and CDR2: MNHEY and SVGEGT. Trimming removed 7 bases from V and 9 bases from J, with 15 bases in between. The length of the CDR3 is 12 residues. Here the CDR3 reads CASTPPSKSQYF. In nucleotides, the CDR3 is TGTGCCAGCACTCCCCCGAGTAAGTCCCAGTACTTC.

On this clonotype itself: A much larger clone is a single base away; this may be a read error. The chain carries TRBV6-1 and TRBJ2-1, with a tentative D call TRBD2 (5 bases). V was clipped by 6 bases and J by 9 bases, with 12 bases between them. The CDR3 contains 12 residues. Germline-derived CDR1 and CDR2 are MNHNS and SASEGT. CDR3 protein: CASSFWAGEQFF. The CDR3 coding sequence is TGTGCCAGCAGCTTTTGGGCGGGTGAGCAGTTCTTC.

The table lists this clonotype with many counts. This sequence joins TRBV29-1 and TRBJ2-3; a possible D gene is TRBD2 (6 bases). The CDR3 has 14 residues. V was shortened by 4 bases and J by 5 bases, with 16 bases between the two germline ends. Germline CDR1 and CDR2: SQVTM and ANQGSEA. The CDR3 DNA sequence: TGCAGCGTTGTTCCCCGGGAGCAAGTAGATACGCAGTATTTT. Translation gives CSVVPREQVDTQYF.

This clonotype was counted ten times or more. The genes are TRBV6-2 or TRBV6-3 and TRBJ1-2; D gene ambiguous. CDR3 length equals 16 residues. Trimming stripped 5 bases from V and 4 bases from J, with 20 bases between. Germline lookup yields CDR1 MNHEY and CDR2 SVGEGT. DNA for the CDR3: TGTGCCAGCAGTGGGCCCCGACGAGCCCTCCCCTATGGCTACACCTTC. Protein: CASSGPRRALPYGYTF.

This clonotype was detected a few times. The chain is built from TRBV2 and TRBJ1-6; no firm D call. Germline CDR1 SNHLY, CDR2 FYNNEI. V lost 6 bases, J lost 7 bases, and 13 bases lay in between. The CDR3 consists of 14 residues. The CDR3 DNA is TGTGCCAGCAGGAGAGTGAGTGCAAATTCACCCCTCCACTTT. Translation: CASRRVSANSPLHF. The full variable domain, in which reference TRBV2 and TRBJ1-6 provide the parts outside the CDR3, is EPEVTQTPSHQVTQMGQEVILRCVPISNHLYFYWYRQILGQKVEFLVSFYNNEISEKSEIFDDQFSVERPDGSNFTLKIRSTKLEDSAMYFCASRRVSANSPLHFGNGTRLTVT.

The sample holds many counts of this clonotype. The V and J genes are TRBV6-6 and TRBJ1-2, with D possibly TRBD1 on 6 matching bases. CDR1 and CDR2 from the germline V gene are MNHNY and SVGAGI (reference sequence). The length of the CDR3 is 14 residues. Trimming took 5 bases from V and 4 from J, leaving 14 bases between them. The CDR3 spells CASSQQGNPYGYTF. DNA of the CDR3: TGTGCCAGCAGTCAACAGGGTAATCCCTATGGCTACACCTTC.

This clonotype showed up many times. The chain employs TRBV6-5 and TRBJ2-6; 7 bases match TRBD1. Looked up from germline, CDR1 is MNHEY and CDR2 is SVGAGI. The CDR3 is 15 residues long. V lost 5 bases to trimming and J lost 4 bases; unmatched junction nucleotides: 5. CDR3 coding DNA: TGTGCCAGCAGTCCAACAGGGGTCGGGGCCAACGTCCTGACTTTC. Residues: CASSPTGVGANVLTF.

In this sample, this clonotype turned up a few times. The CDR3 protein is CASSRSTYEQYF. The CDR3 bases are TGTGCCAGCAGCCGTAGCACCTACGAGCAGTACTTC. The chain is built from TRBV3-1 and TRBJ2-7; D is unresolved. Deletions cut 4 bases from V and 2 bases from J, with 6 bases between. Germline CDR1 is LGHDT and CDR2 is YNNKEL (reference sequence). This CDR3 is 12 amino acids long.

The chain uses TRBV6-5 and TRBJ2-3, with a tentative D call TRBD2 (5 bases). This CDR3 has 15 amino acids. V lost 2 bases and J 3 bases, leaving 12 bases between the germline ends. Germline loops: CDR1 MNHEY, CDR2 SVGAGI. The CDR3 region has the DNA TGTGCCAGCAGTTACGACGGGGTTCTGACAGATACGCAGTATTTT. Its protein is CASSYDGVLTDTQYF.

There are a few counts of this clonotype. The chain uses TRBV30 and TRBJ2-1; 10 bases agree with TRBD2. Germline V CDR1 and CDR2: GTSNPN, SVGIG (reference sequence). V dropped 4 bases and J dropped 1; count of bases not matched to a gene: 7. The CDR3 spans 16 residues. The CDR3 nucleotides are TGTGCCTGGACGCCCCCTAGCGGGAGTTCCTACAATGAGCAGTTCTTC. Residues: CAWTPPSGSSYNEQFF.

In its sample, this clonotype was seen many times. The V call is TRBV12-3 or TRBV12-4, the J call TRBJ2-1; weak D call: TRBD2 (6 bases). CDR3 length equals 12 residues. V lost 3 bases and J 8 bases, leaving 8 bases between the germline ends. This CDR3 reads CASSFSGDEQFF. CDR3 DNA: TGTGCCAGCAGTTTTAGCGGAGATGAGCAGTTCTTC.

This clonotype came up a few times. The CDR3 bases are TGTGCCAGTAGTATAGAGACTCTGATTGGTGAGCAGTTCTTC. Translating it yields CASSIETLIGEQFF. The V call is TRBV19, the J call TRBJ2-1; D gene unclear. Looked up from germline, CDR1 is LNHDA and CDR2 is SQIVND (reference sequence). Trimming pared 0 bases from V and 9 bases from J, leaving 12 bases between. This CDR3 has 14 amino acids.

V usage is TRBV7-9 and J usage is TRBJ2-1, with a tentative D call TRBD1 (5 bases). Per the germline V gene, CDR1 is SEHNR and CDR2 is FQNEAQ (reference sequence). The CDR3 is 14 residues long. Deletions cut 3 bases from V and 6 bases from J, with 12 bases between. The chain's CDR3 is CASSFPGMSNEQFF. The CDR3 nucleotides read TGTGCCAGCAGCTTTCCAGGGATGAGCAATGAGCAGTTCTTC. The full variable domain, rest sourced from reference TRBV7-9 and TRBJ2-1, is DTGVSQNPRHKITKRGQNVTFRCDPISEHNRLYWYRQTLGQGPEFLTYFQNEAQLEKSRLLSDRFSAERPKGSFSTLEIQRTEQGDSAMYLCASSFPGMSNEQFFGPGTRLTVL.

The chain employs TRBV28 and TRBJ2-5; TRBD1 agrees at 9 bases. Per germline, CDR1 MDHEN and CDR2 SYDVKM. The V segment lost 7 bases and the J segment 3 bases; nucleotides outside the gene matches: 12. CDR3 size: 16 residues. The CDR3 spells CASNLPGQGSKETQYF. The CDR3 DNA is TGTGCCAGCAACCTCCCGGGACAGGGTTCTAAAGAGACCCAGTACTTC.

This chain connects TRBV28 to TRBJ2-2; 9 bases align to TRBD2. The CDR3 sequence is 15 residues long. The germline CDR1 and CDR2 sequences are MDHEN and SYDVKM. Trimming removed 6 bases from V and 9 bases from J; junction bases left unmatched: 11. The CDR3 is CASSPISGSDRELFF. CDR3 nucleotides: TGTGCCAGCAGCCCCATTAGCGGGAGTGATCGGGAGCTGTTTTTT.